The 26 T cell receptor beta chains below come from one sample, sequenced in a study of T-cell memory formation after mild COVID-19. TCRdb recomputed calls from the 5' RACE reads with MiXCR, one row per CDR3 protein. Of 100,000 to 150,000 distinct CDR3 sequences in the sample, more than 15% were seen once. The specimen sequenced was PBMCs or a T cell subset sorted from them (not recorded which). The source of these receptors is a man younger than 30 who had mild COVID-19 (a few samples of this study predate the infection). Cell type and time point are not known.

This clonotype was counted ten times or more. In nucleotides, the CDR3 is TGTGCCAGCAGTTTATGGGGCCAAGAGACCCAGTACTTC. The encoded protein is CASSLWGQETQYF. The rearrangement joins TRBV12-3 or TRBV12-4 to TRBJ2-5; no reliable D call. The CDR3 length is 13 residues. Trimming took off 2 bases at V and 1 base at J, with 5 bases between the two ends.

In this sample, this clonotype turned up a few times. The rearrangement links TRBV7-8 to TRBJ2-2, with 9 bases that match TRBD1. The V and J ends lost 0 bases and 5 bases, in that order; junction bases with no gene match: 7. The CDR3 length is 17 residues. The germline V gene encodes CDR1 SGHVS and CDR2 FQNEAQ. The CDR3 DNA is TGTGCCAGCAGCTTAGCTTACAGGGGGCGCAGGACCGGGGAGCTGTTTTTT. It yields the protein CASSLAYRGRRTGELFF.

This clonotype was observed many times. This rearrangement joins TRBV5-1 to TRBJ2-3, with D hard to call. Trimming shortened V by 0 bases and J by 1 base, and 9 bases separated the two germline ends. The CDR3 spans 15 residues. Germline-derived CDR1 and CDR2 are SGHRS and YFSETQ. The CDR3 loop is CASSLDDSRTDTQYF. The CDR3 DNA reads TGCGCCAGCAGCTTGGATGACTCACGCACAGATACGCAGTATTTT.

The CDR3, as DNA: TGTGCCAGCAGTTTTTCGTGGATGGGCACAGATACGCAGTATTTT. It encodes CASSFSWMGTDTQYF. The V call is TRBV12-3 or TRBV12-4, the J call TRBJ2-3; no clear D. Deletions cut 3 bases from V and 1 base from J, with 11 bases between. The CDR3 consists of 15 residues.

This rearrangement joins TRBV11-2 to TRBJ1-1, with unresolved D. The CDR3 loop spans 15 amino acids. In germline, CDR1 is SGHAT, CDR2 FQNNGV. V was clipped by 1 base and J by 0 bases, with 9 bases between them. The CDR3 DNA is TGTGCCAGCAGCTTAGCCCCAGGACTGAACACTGAAGCTTTCTTT. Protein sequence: CASSLAPGLNTEAFF.

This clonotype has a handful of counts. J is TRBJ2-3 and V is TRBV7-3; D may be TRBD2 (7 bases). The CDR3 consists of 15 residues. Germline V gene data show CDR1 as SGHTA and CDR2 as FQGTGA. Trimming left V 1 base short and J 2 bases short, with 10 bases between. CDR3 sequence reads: CASSLRGGPTDTQYF. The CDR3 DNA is TGTGCCAGCAGCTTAAGGGGGGGGCCCACAGATACGCAGTATTTT.

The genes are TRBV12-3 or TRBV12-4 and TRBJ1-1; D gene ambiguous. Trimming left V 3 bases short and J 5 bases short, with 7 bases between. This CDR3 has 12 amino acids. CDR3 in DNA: TGTGCCAGCAGTTTCGCGCAAACTGAAGCTTTCTTT. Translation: CASSFAQTEAFF.

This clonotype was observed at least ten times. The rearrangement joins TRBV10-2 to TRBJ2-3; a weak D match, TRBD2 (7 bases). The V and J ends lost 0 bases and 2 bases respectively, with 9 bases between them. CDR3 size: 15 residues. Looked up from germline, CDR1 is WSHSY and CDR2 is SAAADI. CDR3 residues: CASSESRGATDTQYF. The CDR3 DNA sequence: TGCGCCAGCAGTGAGTCTCGGGGGGCCACAGATACGCAGTATTTT.

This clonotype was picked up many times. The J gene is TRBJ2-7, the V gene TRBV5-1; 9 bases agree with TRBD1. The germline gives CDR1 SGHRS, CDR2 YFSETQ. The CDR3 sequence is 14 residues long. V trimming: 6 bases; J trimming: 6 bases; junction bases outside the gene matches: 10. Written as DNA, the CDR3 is TGCGCCAGCACCCTACAGGGGGCGATTAGCGAGCAGTACTTC. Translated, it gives CASTLQGAISEQYF. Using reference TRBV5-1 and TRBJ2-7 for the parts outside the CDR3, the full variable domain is KAGVTQTPRYLIKTRGQQVTLSCSPISGHRSVSWYQQTPGQGLQFLFEYFSETQRNKGNFPGRFSGRQFSNSRSEMNVSTLELGDSALYLCASTLQGAISEQYFGPGTRLTVT.

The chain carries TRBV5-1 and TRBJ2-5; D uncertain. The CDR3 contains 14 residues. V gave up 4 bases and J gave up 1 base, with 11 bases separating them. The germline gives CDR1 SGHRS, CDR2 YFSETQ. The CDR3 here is CASSVGSTQETQYF. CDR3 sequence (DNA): TGCGCCAGCAGCGTAGGATCCACCCAAGAGACCCAGTACTTC. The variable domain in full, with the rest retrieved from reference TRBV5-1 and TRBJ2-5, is KAGVTQTPRYLIKTRGQQVTLSCSPISGHRSVSWYQQTPGQGLQFLFEYFSETQRNKGNFPGRFSGRQFSNSRSEMNVSTLELGDSALYLCASSVGSTQETQYFGPGTRLLVL.

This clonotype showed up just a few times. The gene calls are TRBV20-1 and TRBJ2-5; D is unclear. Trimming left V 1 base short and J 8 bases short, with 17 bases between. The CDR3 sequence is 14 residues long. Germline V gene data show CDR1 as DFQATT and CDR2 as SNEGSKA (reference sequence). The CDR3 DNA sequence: TGCAGTGCTAGAGTCCGGCTTGGTGGGTTAACCCAGTACTTC. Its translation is CSARVRLGGLTQYF.

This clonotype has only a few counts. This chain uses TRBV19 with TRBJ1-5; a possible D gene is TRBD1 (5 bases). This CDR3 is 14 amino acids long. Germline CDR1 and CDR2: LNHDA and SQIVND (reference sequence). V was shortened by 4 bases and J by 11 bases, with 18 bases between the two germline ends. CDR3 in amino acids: CASSTGRSGIAQHF. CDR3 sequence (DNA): TGTGCCAGTAGTACGGGACGGTCCGGGATAGCCCAGCATTTT.

The CDR3 bases are TGCAGTGCTAGAGATTTGGCGCGGGGGGCCCAAGAGACCCAGTACTTC. Encoded protein: CSARDLARGAQETQYF. The genes are TRBV20-1 and TRBJ2-5; 8 bases line up with TRBD2. Germline trimming cut 0 bases from V and 1 base from J; bases unmatched to any gene: 7. Germline V gene data show CDR1 as DFQATT and CDR2 as SNEGSKA (reference sequence). This CDR3 is built from 16 residues.

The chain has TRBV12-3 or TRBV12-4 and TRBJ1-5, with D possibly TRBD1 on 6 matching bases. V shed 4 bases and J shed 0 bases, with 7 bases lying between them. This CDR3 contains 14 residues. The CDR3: CASSSDSSNQPQHF. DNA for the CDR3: TGTGCCAGCAGTTCGGACAGTAGCAATCAGCCCCAGCATTTT.

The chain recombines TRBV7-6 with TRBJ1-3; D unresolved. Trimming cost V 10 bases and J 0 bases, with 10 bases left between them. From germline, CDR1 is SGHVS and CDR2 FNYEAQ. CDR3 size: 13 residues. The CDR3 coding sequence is TGTGCCACCATCTCCTACTCTGGAAACACCATATATTTT. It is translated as CATISYSGNTIYF.

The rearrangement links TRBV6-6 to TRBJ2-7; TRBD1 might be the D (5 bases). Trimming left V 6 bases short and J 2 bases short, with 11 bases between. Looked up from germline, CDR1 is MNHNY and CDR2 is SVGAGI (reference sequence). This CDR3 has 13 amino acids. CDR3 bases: TGTGCCAGCAGAGGACACGAAACCTACGAGCAGTACGTC. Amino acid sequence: CASRGHETYEQYV.

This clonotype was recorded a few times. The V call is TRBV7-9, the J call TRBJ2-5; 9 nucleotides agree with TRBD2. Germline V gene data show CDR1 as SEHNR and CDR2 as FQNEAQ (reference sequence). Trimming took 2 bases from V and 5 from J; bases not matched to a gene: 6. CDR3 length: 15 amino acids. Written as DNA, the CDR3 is TGTGCCAGCAGCTTAATGGCGGGGGGGCCGGAGACCCAGTACTTC. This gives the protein CASSLMAGGPETQYF.

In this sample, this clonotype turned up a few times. CDR3 DNA: TGCGCCAGCAGCCAAGCTTGGGTGTCCACCGGGGAGCTGTTTTTT. Its protein is CASSQAWVSTGELFF. The chain employs TRBV4-3 and TRBJ2-2; no clear D. The CDR3 loop spans 15 amino acids. Between the trimmed V and J ends, which lost 1 base and 4 bases, there was a span of 10 bases. Germline assignment: CDR1 LGHNA and CDR2 YSLEER.

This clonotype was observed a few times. Written as DNA, the CDR3 is TGTGCCAGCAGCTGGGGGGACACTGAAGCTTTCTTT. Amino acid sequence: CASSWGDTEAFF. The chain is built from TRBV3-1 and TRBJ1-1, with TRBD1 as a possible D gene (5 bases). Germline CDR1 reads LGHDT; CDR2 reads YNNKEL (reference sequence). V lost 5 bases, J lost 3 bases, and 7 bases lay in between. This CDR3 comprises 12 residues.

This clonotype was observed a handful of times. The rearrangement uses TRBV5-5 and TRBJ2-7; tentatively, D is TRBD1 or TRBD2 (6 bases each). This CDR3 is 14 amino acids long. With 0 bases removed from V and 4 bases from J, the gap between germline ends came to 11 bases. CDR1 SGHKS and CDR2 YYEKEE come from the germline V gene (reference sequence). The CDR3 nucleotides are TGTGCCAGCAGCTTGGGGGGGGCGCTGTACGAGCAGTACGTC. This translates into CASSLGGALYEQYV.

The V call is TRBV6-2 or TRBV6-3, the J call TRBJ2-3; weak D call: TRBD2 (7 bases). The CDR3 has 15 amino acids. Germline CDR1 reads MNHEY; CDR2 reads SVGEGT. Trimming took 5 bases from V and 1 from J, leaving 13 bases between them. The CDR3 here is CASSRRGAGTDTQYF. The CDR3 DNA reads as TGTGCCAGCAGTCGCCGGGGGGCGGGCACAGATACGCAGTATTTT.

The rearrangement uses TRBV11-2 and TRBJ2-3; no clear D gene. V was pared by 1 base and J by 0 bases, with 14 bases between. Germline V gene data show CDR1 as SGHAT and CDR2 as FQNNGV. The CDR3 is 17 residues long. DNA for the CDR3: TGTGCCAGCAGCTTAGCCCCCCGGAGTCTTAGCACAGATACGCAGTATTTT. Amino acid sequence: CASSLAPRSLSTDTQYF.

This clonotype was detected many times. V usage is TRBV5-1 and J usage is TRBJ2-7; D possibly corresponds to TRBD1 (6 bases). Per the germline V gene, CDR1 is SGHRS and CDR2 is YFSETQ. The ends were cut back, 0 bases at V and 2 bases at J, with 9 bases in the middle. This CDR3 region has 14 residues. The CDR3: CASSLEGQPYEQYV. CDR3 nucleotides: TGCGCCAGCAGCTTGGAGGGACAACCCTACGAGCAGTACGTC.

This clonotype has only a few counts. The CDR3 coding sequence is TGCAGCGTTGTGGATGGCTACACCTTC. As protein: CSVVDGYTF. The chain links TRBV29-1 to TRBJ1-2; no firm D call. CDR3 size: 9 residues. V lost 4 bases to trimming and J lost 6 bases, with 3 bases between them. Germline lookup yields CDR1 SQVTM and CDR2 ANQGSEA.

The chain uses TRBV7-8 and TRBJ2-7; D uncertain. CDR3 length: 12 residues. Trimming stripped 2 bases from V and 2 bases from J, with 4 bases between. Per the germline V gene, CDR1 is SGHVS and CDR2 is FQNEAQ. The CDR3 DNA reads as TGTGCCAGCAGCTTACAGACCTACGAGCAGTACGTC. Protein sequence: CASSLQTYEQYV.

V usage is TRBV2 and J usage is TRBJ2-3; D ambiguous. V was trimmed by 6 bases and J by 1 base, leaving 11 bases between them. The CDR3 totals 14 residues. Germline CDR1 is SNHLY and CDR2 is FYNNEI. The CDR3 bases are TGTGCCAGCAGGACTGACGCCGGCACAGATACGCAGTATTTT. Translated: CASRTDAGTDTQYF.